These 20 T cell receptor beta chains originate from one sample sequenced in a study of beta chain features in type 1 diabetes. Expressed TCRB transcripts were sequenced because the isolated RNA had all been reverse transcribed beforehand. The protocol was immunoSEQ multiplex PCR, while the TCRdb copy is restricted to in-frame clones and leaves out a portion. This table holds some 150,000 clones, about 9.1% found once. The source material was central memory CD4+ T cells from blood. The receptors stem from a woman between 40 and 50 years old in good health.

This clone was seen only a few times. The chain is built from TRBV4-2 and TRBJ2-3; 12 nucleotides agree with TRBD2. Germline V gene sequence: CDR1 LGHNA, CDR2 YNFKEQ. The CDR3 extends over 14 amino acids. Trimming at V came to 5 bases and at J to 8 bases, leaving 5 bases not matched to a gene. CDR3 sequence: CASSSSGGAGTQYF. The CDR3 DNA reads TGTGCCAGCAGCTCTAGCGGGGGGGCTGGTACGCAGTATTTT.

This clone has more than one count but fewer than ten. The chain couples TRBV5-1 to TRBJ2-1; possible D gene TRBD2, 6 bases. The germline V gene encodes CDR1 SGHRS and CDR2 YFSETQ. This CDR3 contains 18 residues. V lost 0 bases to trimming and J lost 2 bases, with 18 bases between them. CDR3 sequence: CASSLVPPSGGTYNEQFF. DNA of the CDR3: TGCGCCAGCAGCTTGGTCCCACCCAGCGGAGGGACCTACAATGAGCAGTTCTTC.

The table lists this clone with a few counts. V is TRBV6-1 and J is TRBJ1-2; D call uncertain. Germline V lookup: CDR1 MNHNS, CDR2 SASEGT. This CDR3 is 15 amino acids long. The ends were cut back, 5 bases at V and 0 bases at J, with 13 bases in the middle. CDR3 nucleotides: TGTGCCAGCAGTCAGAACGGAGGAGCTAACTATGGCTACACCTTC. Its protein is CASSQNGGANYGYTF.

J is TRBJ1-6 and V is TRBV28; maybe TRBD1 (6 bases). The CDR3 sequence is 14 residues long. CDR1 and CDR2 (germline): MDHEN, SYDVKM. V lost 9 bases, J lost 9 bases, and 18 bases lay in between. The CDR3 spells CASITGGQGSPLHF. In DNA form, the CDR3 reads TGTGCCAGTATCACCGGGGGGCAAGGTTCACCCCTCCACTTT.

This clone was counted between two and nine times. The chain links TRBV11-2 to TRBJ1-1; a possible D gene is TRBD1 (5 bases). Trimming stripped 4 bases from V and 1 base from J, with 13 bases between. Germline-derived CDR1 and CDR2 are SGHAT and FQNNGV. This CDR3 spans 15 amino acids. The CDR3 here is CASSYMGRRNTEAFF. CDR3 nucleotide sequence: TGTGCCAGCAGCTATATGGGGCGAAGGAACACTGAAGCTTTCTTT. Looking up the rest from reference TRBV11-2 and TRBJ1-1 gives the full variable domain: EAGVAQSPRYKIIEKRQSVAFWCNPISGHATLYWYQQILGQGPKLLIQFQNNGVVDDSQLPKDRFSAERLKGVDSTLKIQPAKLEDSAVYLCASSYMGRRNTEAFFGQGTRLTVV.

The chain is built from TRBV20-1 and TRBJ2-7, with 9 bases that match TRBD2. CDR3 size: 11 residues. CDR1 is DFQATT and CDR2 is SNEGSKA in the germline V gene (reference sequence). V gave up 7 bases and J gave up 4 bases; unmatched junction bases: 2. CDR3 nucleotide sequence: TGCAGTGGACTAGCGGATTACGAGCAGTACTTC. It is translated as CSGLADYEQYF.

The chain is built from TRBV5-1 and TRBJ2-1; perhaps TRBD1 as D (6 bases). Germline V lookup: CDR1 SGHRS, CDR2 YFSETQ. The CDR3 spans 16 residues. V lost 0 bases, J lost 2 bases, and 12 bases lay in between. CDR3 sequence: CASSLGAQGAYNEQFF. Here the CDR3 DNA reads TGCGCCAGCAGCTTGGGGGCACAGGGAGCCTACAATGAGCAGTTCTTC.

This clone was observed a few times. The gene calls are TRBV7-2 and TRBJ2-5; D is uncertain. In germline, CDR1 is SGHTA, CDR2 FQGNSA. The CDR3 is made up of 12 amino acids. Trimming cost V 2 bases and J 9 bases, with 10 bases left between them. DNA of the CDR3: TGTGCCAGCAGCTTAAGTTCAGGCGCCCAGTACTTC. It translates to CASSLSSGAQYF.

J is TRBJ2-7 and V is TRBV18; D gene unclear. From germline, CDR1 is KGHSH and CDR2 LQKENI. The CDR3 contains 11 residues. With 5 bases removed from V and 2 bases from J, the gap between germline ends came to 4 bases. In nucleotides, the CDR3 is TGTGCCAGCTCATCCACCTACGAGCAGTACTTC. Protein product: CASSSTYEQYF.

This chain connects TRBV6-6 to TRBJ1-5; D unresolved. Germline V gene data show CDR1 as MNHNY and CDR2 as SVGAGI (reference sequence). The CDR3 covers 15 residues. The V end lost 4 bases, the J end lost 7 bases, and 17 bases lay between the germline ends. The CDR3 sequence is CASSSRNEGTQPQHF. CDR3 bases: TGTGCCAGCAGTTCTCGGAACGAGGGAACCCAGCCCCAGCATTTT.

The chain has TRBV5-6 and TRBJ2-7; D possibly corresponds to TRBD1 (7 bases). Germline V CDR1 and CDR2: SGHDT, YYEEEE. The CDR3 has 13 amino acids. V lost 2 bases to trimming and J lost 7 bases, with 13 bases between them. The DNA of the CDR3 is TGTGCCAGCAGCTTCAGGGGGGTGTGGGAGCAGTACTTC. Residues: CASSFRGVWEQYF.

The rearrangement joins TRBV2 to TRBJ2-5; 7 positions match TRBD1. CDR1 SNHLY and CDR2 FYNNEI come from the germline V gene. This CDR3 region has 14 residues. J was trimmed by 5 bases and V by 9 bases; bases with no gene match: 12. DNA for the CDR3: TGTGCCAGAAGACGACAGGGCCACTCGGAGACCCAGTACTTC. The encoded protein is CARRRQGHSETQYF.

This clone has a handful of counts. The chain has TRBV6-1 and TRBJ1-1; D perhaps matches TRBD1 (6 bases). The CDR3 contains 14 residues. Per the germline V gene, CDR1 is MNHNS and CDR2 is SASEGT. The V end was cut by 4 bases, the J end by 3 bases, with 12 bases between. CDR3 in amino acids: CASSGTGRYTEAFF. Written as DNA, the CDR3 is TGTGCCAGCAGTGGCACAGGGCGGTACACTGAAGCTTTCTTT.

This clone has just a few counts. This could be a read error, since a much larger clone is one nucleotide away. The rearrangement uses TRBV2 and TRBJ2-2; TRBD1 is a possible D gene (5 bases). The germline gives CDR1 SNHLY, CDR2 FYNNEI. This CDR3 has 13 residues. Trimming removed 4 bases at V and 6 bases at J, with 9 bases between. The CDR3 reads CASSVQGAGELFF. In DNA, the CDR3 is TGTGCCAGCAGTGTTCAAGGGGCCGGGGAGCTGTTTTTT.

The chain is built from TRBV7-2 and TRBJ2-2, with a weak D call TRBD2 (7 bases). V lost 5 bases, J lost 2 bases, and 21 bases lay in between. The CDR3 runs 18 residues. CDR1 and CDR2 (germline): SGHTA, FQGNSA. The DNA for the CDR3 is TGTGCCAGCAGCCCAACCTCTGGGGGGGCCGGAAACACCGGGGAGCTGTTTTTT. It encodes CASSPTSGGAGNTGELFF.

The chain is built from TRBV19 and TRBJ2-5; TRBD1 agrees at 7 bases. This CDR3 is built from 14 residues. Losses at the gene ends were 5 bases for V and 3 bases for J; bases not matched to a gene: 6. CDR1 is LNHDA, CDR2 SQIVND, per germline (reference sequence). The CDR3 bases are TGTGCCAGTAGTCGGGCGCAGGGGGAAGAGACCCAGTACTTC. Its protein product is CASSRAQGEETQYF.

The CDR3 is CASSQDRGGRETQYF. The DNA for the CDR3 is TGCGCCAGCAGCCAAGATAGGGGGGGACGAGAGACCCAGTACTTC. V gene TRBV4-1 combines with J gene TRBJ2-5; tentatively, D is TRBD2 (7 bases). Germline values: CDR1 MGHRA, CDR2 YSYEKL. The CDR3 runs 15 residues. V lost 0 bases to trimming and J lost 4 bases, with 12 bases between them.

This clone was observed a handful of times. V gene TRBV23-1 combines with J gene TRBJ1-2, with a possible D match to TRBD1 (6 bases). Being an ORF, TRBV23-1 has a function that is uncertain. This CDR3 has 14 residues. Trimming shortened V by 6 bases and J by 6 bases, and 17 bases separated the two germline ends. The CDR3 coding sequence is TGCGCCAGCAGCCCACAGGGCCCTCACCATGGCTACACCTTC. This sequence encodes CASSPQGPHHGYTF.

This clone occurred a few times. The chain joins TRBV19 to TRBJ2-6, with 8 bases fitting TRBD1. CDR1 and CDR2 (germline): LNHDA, SQIVND (reference sequence). Germline trimming cut 6 bases from V and 0 bases from J; bases unmatched to any gene: 4. The CDR3 length is 16 residues. The CDR3 loop is CASRNRGSSGANVLTF. The DNA for the CDR3 is TGTGCCAGTAGAAACAGGGGGTCCTCTGGGGCCAACGTCCTGACTTTC.

The chain couples TRBV18 to TRBJ2-1; D is unclear. Germline V CDR1 and CDR2: KGHSH, LQKENI. Trimming removed 3 bases at V and 6 bases at J, with 15 bases between. The CDR3 runs to 15 residues. The CDR3 sequence: CASSPVRVNSNEQFF. CDR3 bases: TGTGCCAGCTCACCCGTCCGGGTGAATAGCAATGAGCAGTTCTTC.